Below are 7 T cell receptor beta chains sequenced from a single sample in a study of early T cells in non-severe SARS-CoV-2 infection. TCRdb used MiXCR to reprocess the 5' RACE reads, holding one entry per CDR3 protein. This table holds about 120,000 distinct CDR3 sequences, about 12% found once. The material sequenced was whole blood, taken at baseline. The receptors stem from an adult who was a healthcare worker with PCR-confirmed SARS-CoV-2 infection or an uninfected control (not recorded which).

This clonotype has just a few counts. The chain joins TRBV19 to TRBJ2-2; no firm D call. The germline gives CDR1 LNHDA, CDR2 SQIVND (reference sequence). V lost 3 bases to trimming and J lost 7 bases, with 12 bases between them. The CDR3 loop spans 14 amino acids. DNA of the CDR3: TGTGCCAGTAGTATTACCGTTGGCGGCGGGGAGCTGTTTTTT. As protein: CASSITVGGGELFF.

This clonotype was observed many times. The chain carries TRBV2 and TRBJ2-3; possible D gene TRBD1, 5 bases. V lost 6 bases, J lost 7 bases, and 11 bases lay in between. This CDR3 is 12 amino acids long. The germline V gene has CDR1 SNHLY and CDR2 FYNNEI. CDR3 amino acids: CASRNTGNTQYF. DNA for the CDR3: TGTGCCAGCAGGAACACAGGCAATACGCAGTATTTT. Full variable domain (outside the CDR3, taken from reference TRBV2 and TRBJ2-3): EPEVTQTPSHQVTQMGQEVILRCVPISNHLYFYWYRQILGQKVEFLVSFYNNEISEKSEIFDDQFSVERPDGSNFTLKIRSTKLEDSAMYFCASRNTGNTQYFGPGTRLTVL.

The gene calls are TRBV6-1 and TRBJ2-3; the D gene is possibly TRBD1 (6 bases). Trimming removed 8 bases at V and 5 bases at J, with 20 bases between. This CDR3 comprises 15 residues. Germline values: CDR1 MNHNS, CDR2 SASEGT. The CDR3 bases are TGTGCCAGCCAGGCTTTGACAGGTGGGGGAGATACGCAGTATTTT. It specifies CASQALTGGGDTQYF.

The genes are TRBV5-6 and TRBJ2-1; 11 bases are a match to TRBD2. Trimming cost V 2 bases and J 5 bases; bases outside gene matches: 3. CDR1 is SGHDT and CDR2 is YYEEEE in the germline V gene. This CDR3 is 15 amino acids long. CDR3 protein: CASSFLLAGDNEQFF. CDR3 sequence (DNA): TGTGCCAGCAGCTTCCTACTAGCGGGGGACAATGAGCAGTTCTTC.

This chain links TRBV29-1 with TRBJ2-1; TRBD1 might be the D (6 bases). Germline CDR1 is SQVTM and CDR2 is ANQGSEA. Deletions cut 8 bases from V and 9 bases from J, with 14 bases between. CDR3 length: 11 amino acids. CDR3 nucleotides: TGCAGCTTCAACAGGGCCACTGAGCAGTTCTTC. Translation: CSFNRATEQFF.

This clonotype was seen ten or more times. V gene TRBV28 combines with J gene TRBJ2-2; 8 bases are shared with TRBD1. J was trimmed by 6 bases and V by 3 bases; bases with no gene match: 6. This CDR3 spans 15 amino acids. CDR1 is MDHEN and CDR2 is SYDVKM in the germline V gene. The CDR3 protein is CASSFPVQGAGELFF. The DNA for the CDR3 is TGTGCCAGCAGTTTTCCGGTACAGGGGGCCGGGGAGCTGTTTTTT. Full variable domain (remainder filled in from reference TRBV28 and TRBJ2-2): DVKVTQSSRYLVKRTGEKVFLECVQDMDHENMFWYRQDPGLGLRLIYFSYDVKMKEKGDIPEGYSVSREKKERFSLILESASTNQTSMYLCASSFPVQGAGELFFGEGSRLTVL.

V gene TRBV7-6 combines with J gene TRBJ2-2; D perhaps matches TRBD1 (6 bases). V shed 5 bases and J shed 1 base, with 11 bases lying between them. The CDR3 is 15 amino acids. In germline, CDR1 is SGHVS, CDR2 FNYEAQ. The CDR3 sequence: CASSPGTMNTGELFF. The CDR3 DNA sequence: TGTGCCAGCAGCCCGGGGACAATGAACACCGGGGAGCTGTTTTTT.